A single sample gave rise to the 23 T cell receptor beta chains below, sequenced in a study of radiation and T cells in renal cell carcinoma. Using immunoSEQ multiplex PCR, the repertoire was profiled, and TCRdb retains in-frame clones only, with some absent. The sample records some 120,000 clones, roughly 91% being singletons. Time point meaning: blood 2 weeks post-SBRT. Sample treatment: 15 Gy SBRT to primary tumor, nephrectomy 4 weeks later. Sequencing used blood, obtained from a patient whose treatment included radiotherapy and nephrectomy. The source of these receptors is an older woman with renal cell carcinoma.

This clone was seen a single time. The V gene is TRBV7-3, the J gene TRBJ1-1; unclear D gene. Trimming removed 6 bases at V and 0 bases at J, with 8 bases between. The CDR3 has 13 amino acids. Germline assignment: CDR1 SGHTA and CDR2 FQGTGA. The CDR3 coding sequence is TGTGCCAGCAGAACACGGATGAACACTGAAGCTTTCTTT. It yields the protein CASRTRMNTEAFF.

The CDR3 region has the DNA TGTGCCAGCAGTGGGCCCCGGGGGGCGGGAGGAGAGACCCAGTACTTC. Translating it yields CASSGPRGAGGETQYF. The chain carries TRBV2 and TRBJ2-5; 8 nucleotides agree with TRBD2. V gave up 4 bases and J gave up 4 bases; unmatched junction bases: 11. The germline V gene encodes CDR1 SNHLY and CDR2 FYNNEI. The length of the CDR3 is 16 residues.

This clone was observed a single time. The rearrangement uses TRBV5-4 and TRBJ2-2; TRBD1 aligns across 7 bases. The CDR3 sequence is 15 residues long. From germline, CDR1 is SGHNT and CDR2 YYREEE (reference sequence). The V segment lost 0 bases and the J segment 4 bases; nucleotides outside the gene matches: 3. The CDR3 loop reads CASSLEQGPTGELFF. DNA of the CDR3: TGTGCCAGCAGCTTGGAACAGGGGCCCACCGGGGAGCTGTTTTTT.

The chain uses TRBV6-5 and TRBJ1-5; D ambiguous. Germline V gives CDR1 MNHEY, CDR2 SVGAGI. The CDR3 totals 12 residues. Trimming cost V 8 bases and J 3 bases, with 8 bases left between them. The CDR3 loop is CASPQYNQPQHF. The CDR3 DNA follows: TGTGCCAGCCCCCAGTACAATCAGCCCCAGCATTTT.

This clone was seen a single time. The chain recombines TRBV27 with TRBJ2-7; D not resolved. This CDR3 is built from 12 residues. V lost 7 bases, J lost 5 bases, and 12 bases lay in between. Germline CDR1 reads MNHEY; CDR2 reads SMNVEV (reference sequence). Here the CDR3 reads CASKDPFNEQYF. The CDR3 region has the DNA TGTGCCAGCAAAGACCCTTTCAACGAGCAGTACTTC.

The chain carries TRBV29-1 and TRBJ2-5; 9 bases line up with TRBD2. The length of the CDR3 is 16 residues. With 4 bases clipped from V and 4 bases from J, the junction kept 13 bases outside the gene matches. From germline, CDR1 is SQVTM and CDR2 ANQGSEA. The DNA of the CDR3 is TGCAGCGTTGGTGGCGTAGGCGGGGGGGCCGGAGAGACCCAGTACTTC. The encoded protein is CSVGGVGGGAGETQYF.

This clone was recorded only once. CDR3 in amino acids: CASSLTWGRYNEQFF. The CDR3 bases are TGTGCCAGCAGCCTAACGTGGGGCCGTTACAATGAGCAGTTCTTC. This chain connects TRBV7-2 to TRBJ2-1; a possible D gene is TRBD1 (5 bases). The ends were cut back, 5 bases at V and 4 bases at J, with 15 bases in the middle. The length of the CDR3 is 15 residues. CDR1 and CDR2 (germline): SGHTA, FQGNSA.

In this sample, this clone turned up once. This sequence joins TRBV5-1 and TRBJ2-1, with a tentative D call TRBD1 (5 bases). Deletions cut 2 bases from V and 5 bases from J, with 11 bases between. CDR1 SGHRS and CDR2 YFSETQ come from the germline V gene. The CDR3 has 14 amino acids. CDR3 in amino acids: CASSLAPTDNEQFF. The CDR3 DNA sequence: TGCGCCAGCAGCTTAGCGCCGACAGACAATGAGCAGTTCTTC. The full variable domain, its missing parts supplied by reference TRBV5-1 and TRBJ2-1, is KAGVTQTPRYLIKTRGQQVTLSCSPISGHRSVSWYQQTPGQGLQFLFEYFSETQRNKGNFPGRFSGRQFSNSRSEMNVSTLELGDSALYLCASSLAPTDNEQFFGPGTRLTVL.

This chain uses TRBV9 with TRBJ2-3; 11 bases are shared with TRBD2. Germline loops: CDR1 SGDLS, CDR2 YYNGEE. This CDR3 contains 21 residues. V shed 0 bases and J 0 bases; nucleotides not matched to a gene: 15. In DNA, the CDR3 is TGTGCCAGCAGCGTAGCCCCACCCCGACTAGCGGGGACCTCTAGCACAGATACGCAGTATTTT. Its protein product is CASSVAPPRLAGTSSTDTQYF.

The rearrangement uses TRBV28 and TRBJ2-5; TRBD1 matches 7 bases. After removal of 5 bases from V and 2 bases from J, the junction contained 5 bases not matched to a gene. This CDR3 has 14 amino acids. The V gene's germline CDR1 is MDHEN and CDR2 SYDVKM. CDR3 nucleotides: TGTGCCAGCAGTCAAGGGACAGTTCAAGAGACCCAGTACTTC. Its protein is CASSQGTVQETQYF. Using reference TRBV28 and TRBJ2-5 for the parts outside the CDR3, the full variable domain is DVKVTQSSRYLVKRTGEKVFLECVQDMDHENMFWYRQDPGLGLRLIYFSYDVKMKEKGDIPEGYSVSREKKERFSLILESASTNQTSMYLCASSQGTVQETQYFGPGTRLLVL.

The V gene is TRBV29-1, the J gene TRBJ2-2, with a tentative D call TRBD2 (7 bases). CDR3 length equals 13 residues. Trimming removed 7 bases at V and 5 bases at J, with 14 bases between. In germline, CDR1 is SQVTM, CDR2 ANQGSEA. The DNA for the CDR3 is TGCAGCGCCCGGGGGGCCGTAACCGGGGAGCTGTTTTTT. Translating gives CSARGAVTGELFF.

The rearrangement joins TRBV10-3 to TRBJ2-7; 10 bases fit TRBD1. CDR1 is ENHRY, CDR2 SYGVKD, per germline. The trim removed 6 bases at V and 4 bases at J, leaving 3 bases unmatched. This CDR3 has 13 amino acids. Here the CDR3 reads CAIRPDRGYEQYF. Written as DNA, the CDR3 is TGTGCCATCAGACCGGACAGGGGGTACGAGCAGTACTTC.

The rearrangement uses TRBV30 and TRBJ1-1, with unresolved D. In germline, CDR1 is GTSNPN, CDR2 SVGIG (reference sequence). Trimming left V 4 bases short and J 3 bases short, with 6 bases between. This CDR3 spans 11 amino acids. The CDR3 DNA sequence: TGTGCCTGGATGGGGTACACTGAAGCTTTCTTT. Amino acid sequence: CAWMGYTEAFF.

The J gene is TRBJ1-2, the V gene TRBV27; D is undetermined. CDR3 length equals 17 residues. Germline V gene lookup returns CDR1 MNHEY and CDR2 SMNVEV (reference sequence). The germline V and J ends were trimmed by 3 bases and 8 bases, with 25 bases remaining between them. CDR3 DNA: TGTGCCAGCAGTTTGGGTATGGCCCGACGGATGATCGGAGGCTACACCTTC. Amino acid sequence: CASSLGMARRMIGGYTF.

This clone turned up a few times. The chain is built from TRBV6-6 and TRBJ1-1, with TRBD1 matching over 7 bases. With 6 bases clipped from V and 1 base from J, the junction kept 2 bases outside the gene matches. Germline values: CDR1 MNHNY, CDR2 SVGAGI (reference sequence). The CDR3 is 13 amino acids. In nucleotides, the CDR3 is TGTGCCAGCAGCCGACAGGGGAACACTGAAGCTTTCTTT. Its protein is CASSRQGNTEAFF.

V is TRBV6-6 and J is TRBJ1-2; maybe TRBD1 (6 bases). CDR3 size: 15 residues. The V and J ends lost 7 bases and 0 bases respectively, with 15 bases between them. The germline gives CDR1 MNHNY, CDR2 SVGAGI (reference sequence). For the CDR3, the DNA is TGTGCCAGCAAGGGGGGTGGACACTCTAACTATGGCTACACCTTC. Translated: CASKGGGHSNYGYTF.

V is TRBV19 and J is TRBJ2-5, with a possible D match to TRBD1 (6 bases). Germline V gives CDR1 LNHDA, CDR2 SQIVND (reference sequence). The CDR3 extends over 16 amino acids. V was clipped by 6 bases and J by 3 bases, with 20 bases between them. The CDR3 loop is CASRSTGTILKETQYF. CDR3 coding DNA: TGTGCCAGTAGGTCAACGGGGACAATATTGAAAGAGACCCAGTACTTC.

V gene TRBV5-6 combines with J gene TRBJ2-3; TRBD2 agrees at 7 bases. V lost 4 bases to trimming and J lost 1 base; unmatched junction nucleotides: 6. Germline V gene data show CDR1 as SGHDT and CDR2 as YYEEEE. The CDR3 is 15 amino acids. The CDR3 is CASSDAGVGTDTQYF. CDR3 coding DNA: TGTGCCAGCAGCGACGCGGGGGTTGGCACAGATACGCAGTATTTT.

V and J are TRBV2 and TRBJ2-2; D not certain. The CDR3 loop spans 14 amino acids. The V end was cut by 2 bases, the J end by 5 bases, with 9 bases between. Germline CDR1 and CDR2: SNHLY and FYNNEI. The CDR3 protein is CASSETVGTGELFF. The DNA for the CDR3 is TGTGCCAGCAGTGAAACGGTTGGGACCGGGGAGCTGTTTTTT.

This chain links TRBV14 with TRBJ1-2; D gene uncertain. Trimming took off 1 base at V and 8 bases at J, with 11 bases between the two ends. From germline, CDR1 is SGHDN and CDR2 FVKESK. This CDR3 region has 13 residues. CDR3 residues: CASSQGLGKGYTF. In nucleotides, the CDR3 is TGTGCCAGCAGCCAAGGATTGGGGAAAGGCTACACCTTC.

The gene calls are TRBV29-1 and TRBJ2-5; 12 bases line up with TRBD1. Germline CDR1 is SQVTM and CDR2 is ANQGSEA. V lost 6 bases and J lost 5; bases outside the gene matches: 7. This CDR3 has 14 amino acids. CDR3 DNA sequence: TGCAGCGTAGCCGGGACAGGGGGCCTGGAGACCCAGTACTTC. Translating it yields CSVAGTGGLETQYF.

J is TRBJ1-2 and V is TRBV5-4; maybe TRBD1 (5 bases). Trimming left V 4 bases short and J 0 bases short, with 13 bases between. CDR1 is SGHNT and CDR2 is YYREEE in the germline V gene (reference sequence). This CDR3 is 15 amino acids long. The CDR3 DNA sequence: TGTGCCAGCAGCCCTCCGACAGAAGCTAACTATGGCTACACCTTC. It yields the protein CASSPPTEANYGYTF.

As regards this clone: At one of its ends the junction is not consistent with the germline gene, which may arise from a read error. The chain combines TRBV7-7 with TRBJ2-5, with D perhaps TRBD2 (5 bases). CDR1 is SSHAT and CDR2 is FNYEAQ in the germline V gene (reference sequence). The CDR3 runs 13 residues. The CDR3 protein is CASSLMEAETQYF. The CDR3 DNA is TGTGCTAGCAGCTTAATGGAGGCAGAGACCCAGTACTTC.